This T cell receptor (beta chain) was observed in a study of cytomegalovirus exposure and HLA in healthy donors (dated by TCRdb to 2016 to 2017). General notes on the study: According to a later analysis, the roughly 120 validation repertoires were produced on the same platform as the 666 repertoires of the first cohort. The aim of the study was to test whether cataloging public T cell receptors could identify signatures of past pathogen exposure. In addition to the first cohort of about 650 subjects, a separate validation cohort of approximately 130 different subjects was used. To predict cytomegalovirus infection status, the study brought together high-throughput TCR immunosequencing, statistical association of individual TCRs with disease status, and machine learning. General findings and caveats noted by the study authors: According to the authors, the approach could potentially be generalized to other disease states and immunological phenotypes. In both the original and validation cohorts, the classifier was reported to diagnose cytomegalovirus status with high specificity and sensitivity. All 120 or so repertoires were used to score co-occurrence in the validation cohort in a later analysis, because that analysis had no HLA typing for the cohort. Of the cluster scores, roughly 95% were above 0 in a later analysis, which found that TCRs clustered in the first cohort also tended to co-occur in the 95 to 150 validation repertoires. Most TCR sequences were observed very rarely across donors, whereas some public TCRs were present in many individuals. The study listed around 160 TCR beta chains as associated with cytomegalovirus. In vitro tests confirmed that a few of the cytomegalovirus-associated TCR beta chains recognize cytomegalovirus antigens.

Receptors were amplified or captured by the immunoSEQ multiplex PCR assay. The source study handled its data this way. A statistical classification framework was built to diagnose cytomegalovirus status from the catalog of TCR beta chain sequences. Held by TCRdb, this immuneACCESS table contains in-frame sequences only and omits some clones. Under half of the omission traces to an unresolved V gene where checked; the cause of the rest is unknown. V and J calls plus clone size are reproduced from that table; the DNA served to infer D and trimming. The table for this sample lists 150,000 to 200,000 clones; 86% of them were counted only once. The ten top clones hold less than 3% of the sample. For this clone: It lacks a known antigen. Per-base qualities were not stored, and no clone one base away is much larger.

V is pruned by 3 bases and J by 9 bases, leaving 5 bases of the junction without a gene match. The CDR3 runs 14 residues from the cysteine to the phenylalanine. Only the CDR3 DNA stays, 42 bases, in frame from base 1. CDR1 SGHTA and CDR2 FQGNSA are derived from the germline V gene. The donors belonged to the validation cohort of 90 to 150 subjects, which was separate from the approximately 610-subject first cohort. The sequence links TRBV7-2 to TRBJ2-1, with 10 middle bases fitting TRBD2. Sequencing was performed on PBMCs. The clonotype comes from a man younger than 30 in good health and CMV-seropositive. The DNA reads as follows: TGTGCCAGCAGCTTTACTAGCGGGGCCCCTGAGCAGTTCTTC. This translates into CASSFTSGAPEQFF.